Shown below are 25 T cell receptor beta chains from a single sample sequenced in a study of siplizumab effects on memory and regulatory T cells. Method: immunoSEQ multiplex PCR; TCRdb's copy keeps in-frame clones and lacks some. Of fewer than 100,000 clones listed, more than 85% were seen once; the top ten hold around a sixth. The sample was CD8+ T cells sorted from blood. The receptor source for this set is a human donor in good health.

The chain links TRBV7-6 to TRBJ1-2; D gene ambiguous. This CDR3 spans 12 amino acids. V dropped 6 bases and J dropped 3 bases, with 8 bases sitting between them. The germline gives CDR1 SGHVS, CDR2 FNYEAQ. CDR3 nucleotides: TGTGCCAGCAGGGACGTAGACTATGGCTACACCTTC. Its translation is CASRDVDYGYTF.

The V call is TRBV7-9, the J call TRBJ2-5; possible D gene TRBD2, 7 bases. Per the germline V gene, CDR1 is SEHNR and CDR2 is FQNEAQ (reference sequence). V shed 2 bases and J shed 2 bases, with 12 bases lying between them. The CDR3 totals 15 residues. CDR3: CASSLLGGLQETQYF. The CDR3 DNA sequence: TGTGCCAGCAGCTTATTGGGGGGGCTACAAGAGACCCAGTACTTC.

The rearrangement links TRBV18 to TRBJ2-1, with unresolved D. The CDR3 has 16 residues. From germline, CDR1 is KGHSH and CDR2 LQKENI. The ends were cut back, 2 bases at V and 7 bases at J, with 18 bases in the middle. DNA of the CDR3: TGTGCCAGCTCACCAGAGGCTAGACGACTGGAAAATGAGCAGTTCTTC. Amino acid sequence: CASSPEARRLENEQFF. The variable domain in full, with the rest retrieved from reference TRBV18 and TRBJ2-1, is NAGVMQNPRHLVRRRGQEARLRCSPMKGHSHVYWYRQLPEEGLKFMVYLQKENIIDESGMPKERFSAEFPKEGPSILRIQQVVRGDSAAYFCASSPEARRLENEQFFGPGTRLTVL.

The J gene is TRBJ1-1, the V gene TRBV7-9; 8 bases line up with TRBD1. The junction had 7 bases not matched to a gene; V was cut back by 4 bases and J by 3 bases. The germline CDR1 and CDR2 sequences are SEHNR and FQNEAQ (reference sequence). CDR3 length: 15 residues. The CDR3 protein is CASSYIQGEDTEAFF. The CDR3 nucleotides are TGTGCCAGCAGCTACATACAGGGGGAGGACACTGAAGCTTTCTTT.

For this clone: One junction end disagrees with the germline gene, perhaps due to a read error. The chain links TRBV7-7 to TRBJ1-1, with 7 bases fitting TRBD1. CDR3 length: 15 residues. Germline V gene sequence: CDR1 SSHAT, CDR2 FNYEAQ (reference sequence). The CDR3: CASSPIRTGNTEAFF. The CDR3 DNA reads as TGTGCTAGCAGCCCCATACGGACAGGAAACACTGAAGCTTTCTTT.

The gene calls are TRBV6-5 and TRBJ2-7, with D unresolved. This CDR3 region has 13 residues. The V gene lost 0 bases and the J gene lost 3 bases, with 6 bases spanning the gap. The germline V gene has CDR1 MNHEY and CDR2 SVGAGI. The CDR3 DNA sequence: TGTGCCAGCAGTTACTCGCCTGACTACGAGCAGTACTTC. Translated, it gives CASSYSPDYEQYF.

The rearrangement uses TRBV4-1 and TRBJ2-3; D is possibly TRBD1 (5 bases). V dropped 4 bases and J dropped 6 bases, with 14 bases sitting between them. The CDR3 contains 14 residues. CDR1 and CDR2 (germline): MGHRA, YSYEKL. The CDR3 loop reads CASSLERGADTQYF. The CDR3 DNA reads TGCGCCAGCAGCCTCGAAAGGGGCGCGGATACGCAGTATTTT.

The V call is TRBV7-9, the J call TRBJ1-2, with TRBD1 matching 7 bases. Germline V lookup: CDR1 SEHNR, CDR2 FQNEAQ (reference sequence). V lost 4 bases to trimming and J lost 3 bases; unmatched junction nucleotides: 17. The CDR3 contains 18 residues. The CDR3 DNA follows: TGTGCCAGCAGCTCAAATAAAGGGAGAGGACAGGCCGACTATGGCTACACCTTC. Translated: CASSSNKGRGQADYGYTF.

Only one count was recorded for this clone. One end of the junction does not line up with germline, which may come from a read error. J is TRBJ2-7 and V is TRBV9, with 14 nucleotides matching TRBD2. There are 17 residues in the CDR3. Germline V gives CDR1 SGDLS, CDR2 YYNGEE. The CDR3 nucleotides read TGTGCCAGCAGCGAAAAGGGACTAGCGGGAGCCTCCTCCGAGCAGTACTTC. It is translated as CASSEKGLAGASSEQYF.

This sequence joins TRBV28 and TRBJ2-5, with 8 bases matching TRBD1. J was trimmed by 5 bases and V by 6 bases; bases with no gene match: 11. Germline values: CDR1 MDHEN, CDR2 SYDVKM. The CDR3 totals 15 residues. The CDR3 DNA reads TGTGCCAGCAGACGGTTGGACAGGGTGATGGAGACCCAGTACTTC. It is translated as CASRRLDRVMETQYF.

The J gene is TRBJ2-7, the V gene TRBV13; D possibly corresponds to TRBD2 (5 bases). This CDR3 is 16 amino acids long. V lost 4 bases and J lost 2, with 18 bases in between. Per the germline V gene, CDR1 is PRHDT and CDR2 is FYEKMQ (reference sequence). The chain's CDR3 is CASSSRGSAPPYEQYF. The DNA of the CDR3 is TGTGCCAGCAGCTCGAGAGGTAGCGCTCCACCCTACGAGCAGTACTTC.

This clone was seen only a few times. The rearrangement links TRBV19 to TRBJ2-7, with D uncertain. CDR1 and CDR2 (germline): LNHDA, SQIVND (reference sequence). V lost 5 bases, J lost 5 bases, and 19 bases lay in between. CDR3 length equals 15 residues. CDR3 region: CASSAKLGITNEQYF. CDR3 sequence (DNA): TGTGCCAGTAGTGCCAAGTTGGGAATCACAAACGAGCAGTACTTC.

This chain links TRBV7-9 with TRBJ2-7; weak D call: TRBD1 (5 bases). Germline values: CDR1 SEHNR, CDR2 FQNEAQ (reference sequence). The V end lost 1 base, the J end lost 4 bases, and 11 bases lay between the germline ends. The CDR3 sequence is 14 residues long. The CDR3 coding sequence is TGTGCCAGCAGCTTAGACGCAGGGCGGTACGAGCAGTACTTC. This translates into CASSLDAGRYEQYF.

CDR3 residues: CASSYFLGRNEKLFF. The DNA for the CDR3 is TGTGCCAGCAGTTATTTTCTTGGGCGAAATGAAAAACTGTTTTTT. The chain carries TRBV6-6 and TRBJ1-4; no clear D. Germline V CDR1 and CDR2: MNHNY, SVGAGI (reference sequence). Between the trimmed V and J ends, which lost 3 bases and 5 bases, there was a span of 13 bases. CDR3 length: 15 residues.

CDR3 region: CASGGSGGYSNQPQHF. Written as DNA, the CDR3 is TGTGCCAGCGGGGGATCCGGGGGTTATAGCAATCAGCCCCAGCATTTT. This chain uses TRBV27 with TRBJ1-5, with a tentative D call TRBD1 (5 bases). Germline lookup yields CDR1 MNHEY and CDR2 SMNVEV (reference sequence). The V end lost 8 bases, the J end lost 0 bases, and 17 bases lay between the germline ends. The CDR3 length is 16 residues.

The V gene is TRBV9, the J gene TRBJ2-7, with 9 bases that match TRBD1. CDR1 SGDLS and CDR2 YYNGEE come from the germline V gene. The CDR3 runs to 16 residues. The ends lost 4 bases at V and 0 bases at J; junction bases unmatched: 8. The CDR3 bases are TGTGCCAGCAGCCCCACCGTGACAGGGGGCTCCTACGAGCAGTACTTC. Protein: CASSPTVTGGSYEQYF.

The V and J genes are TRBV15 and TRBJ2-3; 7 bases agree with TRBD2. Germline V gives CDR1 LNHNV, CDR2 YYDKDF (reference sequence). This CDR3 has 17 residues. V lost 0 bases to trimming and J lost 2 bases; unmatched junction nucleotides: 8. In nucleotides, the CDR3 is TGTGCCACCAGCAGAGATCCGGGAGCGGGGATCACAGATACGCAGTATTTT. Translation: CATSRDPGAGITDTQYF.

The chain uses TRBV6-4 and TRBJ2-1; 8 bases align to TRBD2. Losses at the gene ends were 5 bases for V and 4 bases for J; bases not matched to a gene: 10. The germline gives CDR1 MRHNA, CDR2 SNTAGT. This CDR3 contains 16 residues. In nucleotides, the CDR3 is TGTGCCAGCAGTCGGTCGGCGGGGGGACCTTACAATGAGCAGTTCTTC. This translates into CASSRSAGGPYNEQFF.

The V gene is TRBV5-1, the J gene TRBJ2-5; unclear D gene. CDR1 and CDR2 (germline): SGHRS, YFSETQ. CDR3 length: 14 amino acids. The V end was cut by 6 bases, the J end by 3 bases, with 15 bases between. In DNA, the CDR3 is TGCGCCAGCAAACGCTGGACCTCGGAAGAGACCCAGTACTTC. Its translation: CASKRWTSEETQYF.

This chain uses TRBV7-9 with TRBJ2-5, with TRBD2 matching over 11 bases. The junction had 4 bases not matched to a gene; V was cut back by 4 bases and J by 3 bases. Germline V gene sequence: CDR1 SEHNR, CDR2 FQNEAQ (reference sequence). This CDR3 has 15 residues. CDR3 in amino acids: CASSSTSGEKETQYF. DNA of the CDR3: TGTGCCAGCAGCTCGACTAGCGGGGAAAAAGAGACCCAGTACTTC.

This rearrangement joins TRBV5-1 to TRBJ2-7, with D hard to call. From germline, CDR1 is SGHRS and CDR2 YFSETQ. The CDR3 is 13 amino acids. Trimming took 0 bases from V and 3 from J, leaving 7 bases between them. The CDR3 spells CASSLAGNYEQYF. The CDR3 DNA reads TGCGCCAGCAGCTTGGCTGGAAACTACGAGCAGTACTTC.

This CDR3 is CASCLRGEGFPYEQYF. The CDR3 DNA reads as TGTGCCAGCTGCCTCAGGGGGGAAGGATTCCCCTACGAGCAGTACTTC. This chain connects TRBV5-6 to TRBJ2-7, with D perhaps TRBD1 (7 bases). The germline V gene has CDR1 SGHDT and CDR2 YYEEEE. Trimming cost V 7 bases and J 2 bases, with 22 bases left between them. The CDR3 runs 16 residues. Variable domain in full (rest from reference TRBV5-6 and TRBJ2-7): DAGVTQSPTHLIKTRGQQVTLRCSPKSGHDTVSWYQQALGQGPQFIFQYYEEEERQRGNFPDRFSGHQFPNYSSELNVNALLLGDSALYLCASCLRGEGFPYEQYFGPGTRLTVT.

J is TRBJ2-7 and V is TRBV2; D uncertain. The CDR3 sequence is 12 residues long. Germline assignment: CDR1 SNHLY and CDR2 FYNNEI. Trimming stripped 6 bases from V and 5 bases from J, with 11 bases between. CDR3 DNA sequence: TGTGCCAGCAGCCCACCCGGCGACGAGCAGTACTTC. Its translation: CASSPPGDEQYF.

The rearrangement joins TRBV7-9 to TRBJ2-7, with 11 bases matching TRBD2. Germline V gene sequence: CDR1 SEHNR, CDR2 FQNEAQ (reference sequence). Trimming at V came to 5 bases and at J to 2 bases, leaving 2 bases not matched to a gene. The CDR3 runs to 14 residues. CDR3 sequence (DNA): TGTGCCAGCAGCGCTAGCGGGAGGCCCTACGAGCAGTACTTC. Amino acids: CASSASGRPYEQYF. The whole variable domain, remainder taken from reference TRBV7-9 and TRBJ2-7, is DTGVSQNPRHKITKRGQNVTFRCDPISEHNRLYWYRQTLGQGPEFLTYFQNEAQLEKSRLLSDRFSAERPKGSFSTLEIQRTEQGDSAMYLCASSASGRPYEQYFGPGTRLTVT.

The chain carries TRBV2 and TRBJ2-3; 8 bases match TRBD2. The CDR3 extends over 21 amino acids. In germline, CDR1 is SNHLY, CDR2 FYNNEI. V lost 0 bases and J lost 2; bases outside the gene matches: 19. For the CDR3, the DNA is TGTGCCAGCAGTGAAGCGCTTCCGGGACTAGGTCGAATGGGGGACACAGATACGCAGTATTTT. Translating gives CASSEALPGLGRMGDTDTQYF.